These 28 T cell receptor beta chains were all obtained from the same sample, sequenced in a study of T cells in localized non-small cell lung cancer. TCRdb's copy holds only in-frame clones and misses some; the assay was immunoSEQ multiplex PCR. The sample has under 75,000 clones; approximately 87% are singletons. Sequences were derived from peripheral blood, sampled before any cancer treatment. The receptors originated from a male donor aged 60 or over with stage III squamous cell lung carcinoma.

J is TRBJ2-5 and V is TRBV27; D is ambiguous. This CDR3 has 16 amino acids. V lost 3 bases, J lost 1 base, and 15 bases lay in between. The V gene's germline CDR1 is MNHEY and CDR2 SMNVEV (reference sequence). Here the CDR3 reads CASSFGGIGPQETQYF. The CDR3 nucleotides are TGTGCCAGCAGTTTCGGTGGAATTGGCCCCCAAGAGACCCAGTACTTC.

The chain couples TRBV19 to TRBJ1-1; 7 nucleotides agree with TRBD1. V lost 5 bases to trimming and J lost 3 bases; unmatched junction nucleotides: 12. Germline V CDR1 and CDR2: LNHDA, SQIVND (reference sequence). The CDR3 has 16 amino acids. CDR3 sequence: CASSAGTASGDTEAFF. The CDR3 DNA is TGTGCCAGTAGTGCCGGGACAGCCTCCGGGGACACTGAAGCTTTCTTT.

This clone has only one observation. The chain joins TRBV30 to TRBJ2-3, with D hard to call. The V end lost 1 base, the J end lost 6 bases, and 8 bases lay between the germline ends. Germline CDR1 is GTSNPN and CDR2 is SVGIG (reference sequence). This CDR3 spans 12 amino acids. CDR3 DNA sequence: TGTGCCTGGAGTGAGGTCCCTGATACGCAGTATTTT. Its protein product is CAWSEVPDTQYF.

The genes are TRBV5-4 and TRBJ2-3; perhaps D is TRBD1 or TRBD2 (5 bases each). Trimming took off 3 bases at V and 0 bases at J, with 11 bases between the two ends. Germline lookup yields CDR1 SGHNT and CDR2 YYREEE (reference sequence). The CDR3 contains 15 residues. Here the CDR3 reads CASSWGGSSTDTQYF. The CDR3 coding sequence is TGTGCCAGCAGCTGGGGCGGGTCCAGCACAGATACGCAGTATTTT.

J is TRBJ1-5 and V is TRBV29-1; D is undetermined. The CDR3 consists of 14 residues. Germline assignment: CDR1 SQVTM and CDR2 ANQGSEA. V was pared by 4 bases and J by 0 bases, with 10 bases between. For the CDR3, the DNA is TGCAGCGTTGGGGGAATAAGTAGCAATCAGCCCCAGCATTTT. Protein: CSVGGISSNQPQHF.

The count of this clone is one. V gene TRBV9 combines with J gene TRBJ1-3; perhaps TRBD1 as D (5 bases). The V end lost 3 bases, the J end lost 0 bases, and 22 bases lay between the germline ends. The CDR3 runs to 19 residues. CDR1 SGDLS and CDR2 YYNGEE come from the germline V gene. CDR3: CASSATGHFPGSSGNTIYF. The CDR3 DNA sequence: TGTGCCAGCAGCGCCACAGGACACTTTCCCGGTAGCTCTGGAAACACCATATATTTT. Supplemented by reference TRBV9 and TRBJ1-3, the full variable domain reads DSGVTQTPKHLITATGQRVTLRCSPRSGDLSVYWYQQSLDQGLQFLIQYYNGEERAKGNILERFSAQQFPDLHSELNLSSLELGDSALYFCASSATGHFPGSSGNTIYFGEGSWLTVV.

The chain joins TRBV4-1 to TRBJ1-2; the D is unclear. The ends were cut back, 4 bases at V and 8 bases at J, with 26 bases in the middle. CDR1 is MGHRA and CDR2 is YSYEKL in the germline V gene. The CDR3 spans 17 residues. The CDR3 DNA sequence: TGCGCCAGCAGCCGCCCTGCGGTGGAACTCCGTCTTTACGGCTACACCTTC. It codes for CASSRPAVELRLYGYTF.

This chain connects TRBV19 to TRBJ1-5; TRBD1 might be the D (5 bases). The V and J ends lost 6 bases and 3 bases respectively, with 18 bases between them. This CDR3 region has 16 residues. CDR1 is LNHDA and CDR2 is SQIVND in the germline V gene (reference sequence). In nucleotides, the CDR3 is TGTGCCAGTAGGGGACCCCTACCAAGCTCCAATCAGCCCCAGCATTTT. Amino acids: CASRGPLPSSNQPQHF.

The chain is built from TRBV5-4 and TRBJ1-3; 8 bases line up with TRBD1. Germline V gives CDR1 SGHNT, CDR2 YYREEE (reference sequence). This CDR3 is built from 15 residues. Trimming took 4 bases from V and 4 from J; bases not matched to a gene: 7. CDR3 region: CASSGRTGLGNTIYF. CDR3 DNA: TGTGCCAGCAGCGGACGGACAGGGCTGGGAAACACCATATATTTT. Drawing the rest from reference TRBV5-4 and TRBJ1-3, the complete variable domain is ETGVTQSPTHLIKTRGQQVTLRCSSQSGHNTVSWYQQALGQGPQFIFQYYREEENGRGNFPPRFSGLQFPNYSSELNVNALELDDSALYLCASSGRTGLGNTIYFGEGSWLTVV.

Here the CDR3 reads CASSDVSGGNGELFF. For the CDR3, the DNA is TGTGCCAGCAGTGACGTGTCAGGGGGCAACGGGGAGCTGTTTTTT. This chain connects TRBV6-4 to TRBJ2-2; 8 bases line up with TRBD1. Germline values: CDR1 MRHNA, CDR2 SNTAGT. The CDR3 extends over 15 amino acids. V shed 2 bases, J shed 7 bases, and the junction held 6 bases outside the gene matches.

This sequence joins TRBV5-1 and TRBJ2-5, with no clear D. Germline assignment: CDR1 SGHRS and CDR2 YFSETQ. This CDR3 is 15 amino acids long. The V end lost 2 bases, the J end lost 2 bases, and 13 bases lay between the germline ends. The CDR3 loop reads CASSFPRRSQETQYF. The DNA of the CDR3 is TGCGCCAGCAGCTTCCCGCGACGGAGTCAAGAGACCCAGTACTTC.

This sequence joins TRBV28 and TRBJ2-6, with D uncertain. Germline loops: CDR1 MDHEN, CDR2 SYDVKM. The CDR3 loop spans 15 amino acids. Trimming cost V 7 bases and J 5 bases, with 15 bases left between them. CDR3 DNA: TGTGCCAGCATCCCGACGGCGTCGAGGGCCAACGTCCTGACTTTC. Translating it yields CASIPTASRANVLTF. The complete variable domain, with remaining parts taken from reference TRBV28 and TRBJ2-6, reads DVKVTQSSRYLVKRTGEKVFLECVQDMDHENMFWYRQDPGLGLRLIYFSYDVKMKEKGDIPEGYSVSREKKERFSLILESASTNQTSMYLCASIPTASRANVLTFGAGSRLTVL.

The chain couples TRBV6-5 to TRBJ1-2; TRBD1 agrees at 8 bases. V trimming: 8 bases; J trimming: 3 bases; junction bases outside the gene matches: 11. The germline V gene encodes CDR1 MNHEY and CDR2 SVGAGI. The CDR3 runs to 15 residues. CDR3 DNA sequence: TGTGCCAGCTCTGACTTAAGCAGGGGGCACTATGGCTACACCTTC. It is translated as CASSDLSRGHYGYTF.

This clone showed up just a few times. V gene TRBV2 combines with J gene TRBJ2-2, with 8 bases matching TRBD1. CDR1 and CDR2 (germline): SNHLY, FYNNEI. The CDR3 length is 14 residues. The V segment lost 7 bases and the J segment 3 bases; nucleotides outside the gene matches: 4. In DNA form, the CDR3 reads TGTGCCAGCACCGGACAGGGTTACACCGGGGAGCTGTTTTTT. It specifies CASTGQGYTGELFF.

V and J are TRBV5-1 and TRBJ1-4; D is perhaps TRBD1 (5 bases). Germline values: CDR1 SGHRS, CDR2 YFSETQ. The V and J ends lost 0 bases and 0 bases respectively, with 12 bases between them. CDR3 size: 17 residues. The CDR3 region has the DNA TGCGCCAGCAGCTTGGTTCTACAGGCCGCAACTAATGAAAAACTGTTTTTT. Its protein is CASSLVLQAATNEKLFF.

The genes are TRBV28 and TRBJ2-3; 9 bases fit TRBD2. CDR1 is MDHEN and CDR2 is SYDVKM in the germline V gene. The CDR3 totals 15 residues. The J segment lost 5 bases and the V segment lost 3 bases, leaving 6 bases of the junction unmatched. As DNA, the CDR3 is TGTGCCAGCAGTTTTCGGCGGGGGGGCAGAGATACGCAGTATTTT. Residues: CASSFRRGGRDTQYF.

The count of this clone is one. The chain couples TRBV19 to TRBJ1-4; the match to TRBD1 covers 9 bases. J lost 2 bases, V lost 7 bases, and 2 bases had no gene match. The CDR3 is made up of 14 amino acids. The V gene's germline CDR1 is LNHDA and CDR2 SQIVND (reference sequence). The CDR3 sequence: CASTTGGTNEKLFF. In nucleotides, the CDR3 is TGTGCCAGTACTACAGGGGGCACTAATGAAAAACTGTTTTTT.

The chain combines TRBV7-2 with TRBJ1-4; D is possibly TRBD1 (5 bases). Germline V gene sequence: CDR1 SGHTA, CDR2 FQGNSA. Trimming left V 8 bases short and J 5 bases short, with 15 bases between. The CDR3 sequence is 14 residues long. CDR3: CASSIRRANEKLFF. CDR3 sequence (DNA): TGTGCCAGCTCAATCCGCAGGGCCAATGAAAAACTGTTTTTT.

This clone was seen a few times. This chain joins TRBV7-9 and TRBJ1-4; D is unresolved. The CDR3 spans 14 residues. V shed 3 bases and J shed 7 bases, with 12 bases lying between them. CDR1 and CDR2 from the germline V gene are SEHNR and FQNEAQ (reference sequence). The CDR3 is CASSLAREAEKLFF. CDR3 coding DNA: TGTGCCAGCAGCTTGGCCCGGGAGGCTGAAAAACTGTTTTTT.

The chain couples TRBV7-9 to TRBJ2-7; 9 nucleotides match TRBD2. The CDR3 consists of 13 residues. Germline V lookup: CDR1 SEHNR, CDR2 FQNEAQ (reference sequence). CDR3 nucleotide sequence: TGTGCCAGCAGCACCCCCTCTAGCGGGGCGGCAAACGTC. Its protein product is CASSTPSSGAANV.

The chain couples TRBV6-6 to TRBJ1-2; no definite D call. Trimming took 7 bases from V and 7 from J, leaving 16 bases between them. CDR3 length: 13 residues. Germline V CDR1 and CDR2: MNHNY, SVGAGI (reference sequence). The CDR3 sequence is CASTNTGSGGYTF. Here the CDR3 DNA reads TGTGCCAGCACCAACACCGGGTCCGGTGGCTACACCTTC.

This chain links TRBV30 with TRBJ2-5, with D unclear. The V end lost 0 bases, the J end lost 5 bases, and 13 bases lay between the germline ends. Germline V gene data show CDR1 as GTSNPN and CDR2 as SVGIG (reference sequence). This CDR3 comprises 14 residues. The CDR3 here is CAWSVTKLVETQYF. The CDR3 nucleotides are TGTGCCTGGAGTGTAACTAAATTAGTGGAGACCCAGTACTTC.

The chain combines TRBV2 with TRBJ2-3; TRBD1 matches at 9 bases. The CDR3 runs to 15 residues. V lost 5 bases, J lost 3 bases, and 6 bases stayed unmatched. Germline loops: CDR1 SNHLY, CDR2 FYNNEI. CDR3 nucleotides: TGTGCCAGCAGTCTGGACAGGGGACAAACAGATACGCAGTATTTT. Protein product: CASSLDRGQTDTQYF.

This clone was seen a few times. V usage is TRBV7-3 and J usage is TRBJ2-5; 10 positions match TRBD2. Germline V CDR1 and CDR2: SGHTA, FQGTGA. V lost 4 bases to trimming and J lost 2 bases; unmatched junction nucleotides: 4. The CDR3 has 15 residues. CDR3 bases: TGTGCCAGCAGCTATAGCGGGGGGCCTCAAGAGACCCAGTACTTC. Translation: CASSYSGGPQETQYF.

The chain combines TRBV19 with TRBJ2-1; D unresolved. From germline, CDR1 is LNHDA and CDR2 SQIVND (reference sequence). The CDR3 spans 13 residues. The V gene lost 3 bases and the J gene lost 5 bases, with 8 bases spanning the gap. The CDR3 coding sequence is TGTGCCAGTAGTATTCCTCAGCACAATGAGCAGTTCTTC. Translating gives CASSIPQHNEQFF.

V is TRBV19 and J is TRBJ2-4; D remains ambiguous. The germline V gene has CDR1 LNHDA and CDR2 SQIVND (reference sequence). The CDR3 totals 16 residues. V was clipped by 5 bases and J by 0 bases, with 14 bases between them. The CDR3, as DNA: TGTGCCAGTAGTGTAGGACGGCAAATAGCCAAAAACATTCAGTACTTC. Translating it yields CASSVGRQIAKNIQYF.

The chain joins TRBV28 to TRBJ1-1; 9 positions match TRBD1. CDR1 and CDR2 from the germline V gene are MDHEN and SYDVKM. V was clipped by 3 bases and J by 1 base; unmatched bases: 6. This CDR3 comprises 16 residues. Written as DNA, the CDR3 is TGTGCCAGCAGTTTGGACAGGGGAAGGGGGAACACTGAAGCTTTCTTT. Translating it yields CASSLDRGRGNTEAFF.

This clone was seen more than once but under ten times. V gene TRBV4-1 combines with J gene TRBJ2-4; TRBD1 or TRBD2 may be the D gene (5 bases each). The V and J ends lost 1 base and 2 bases respectively, with 9 bases between them. This CDR3 has 15 amino acids. CDR1 is MGHRA and CDR2 is YSYEKL in the germline V gene. The CDR3: CASSQGGSTKNIQYF. The CDR3 DNA is TGCGCCAGCAGCCAAGGGGGGAGTACCAAAAACATTCAGTACTTC.